This note documents a single TCR beta chain sequence. Its antigen is as yet unknown. Via the markers CD45RO/CCR7/CD25/CD127/CD95/CD27, stem cell-like memory, regulatory, central memory and naive CD4+ cells were sorted. Reverse transcription of all isolated RNA meant that expressed TCRB transcripts were sequenced. Approximately 3.7 million reads per sample on average were obtained from naive, central memory and regulatory T cell samples. Produced via immunoSEQ multiplex PCR; TCRdb's table is partial and in-frame only. The profile covers about 140,000 clones, with 6.9% appearing a single time and roughly 1.4% taken by the ten largest. The CDR3 consists of 14 residues. V was pared by 5 bases and J by 2 bases, with 12 bases between. The germline gives CDR1 MNHEY, CDR2 SMNVEV (reference sequence). This sample is drawn from a study of beta chain features in type 1 diabetes. Whole-study results and caveats: Patients with Type 1 diabetes showed moderately but significantly shorter TCRB CDR3s in all four CD4+ subsets. Sampled from patients, naive, central memory and Treg TCRB repertoires appeared more similar than those sampled from healthy donors.

The clonotype comes from a woman aged 25-40 years in good health. Sequences were obtained from central memory CD4+ T cells from blood. This chain connects TRBV27 to TRBJ1-2, with D possibly matching TRBD1 (6 bases). In DNA form, the CDR3 reads TGTGCCAGCAGTACGACAGGCAAAAACTATGGCTACACCTTC. It is translated as CASSTTGKNYGYTF.